These T cell receptor beta chains were read from a single sample in a study of blood T cell repertoires in COVID-19. Method: immunoSEQ multiplex PCR; TCRdb's copy keeps in-frame clones and lacks some. Here the sample spans 90,000 to 120,000 clones, 70% to 90% being singletons. The sample taken for sequencing was peripheral blood. The receptors were sampled from a man in his forties or fifties with active or convalescent COVID-19. The CDR3 runs from the conserved cysteine through the conserved F or W. The D gene is left open where the match is weak. For some rows the clone size is stated as once, few or many, or as a class when expanded; others skip it.

TGTGCCTGGAGCGTCTATACGCAGTATTTT CAWSVYTQYF NA TRBV30 once TRBJ2-3
TGTGCCAGCAGTTTTAAGGACAGGGTGGATGGCTACACCTTC CASSFKDRVDGYTF TRBD1 TRBV28 NA TRBJ1-2
TGTGCCAGCAGAAGACCGGGACTAGCGGGAGTGGGCAATGAGCAGTTCTTC CASRRPGLAGVGNEQFF TRBD2 TRBV25-1 NA TRBJ2-1
TGTGCAAGTCGCTTAGTATATCAGCCCCAGCATTTT CASRLVYQPQHF NA TRBV12-2 NA TRBJ1-5
TGCGCCAGCAGCCAAGACGGGACAGGGGTAACCGGGGAGCTGTTTTTT CASSQDGTGVTGELFF TRBD1 TRBV4-3 NA TRBJ2-2
TGTGCCTGGAGCGACTCAGGGACAGGGGTCTACGAGCAGTACTTC CAWSDSGTGVYEQYF TRBD1 TRBV30 once TRBJ2-7
TGTGCCAGTAGTAAAGCCTATCCGAGCACTGAAGCTTTCTTT CASSKAYPSTEAFF NA TRBV19 NA TRBJ1-1
TGTGCCAGTAGGGGACAGGGTGAGAACACCGGGGAGCTGTTTTTT CASRGQGENTGELFF TRBD1 TRBV19 NA TRBJ2-2
TGCAGTGCTGTCGGGACTTATTCGTTCTTC CSAVGTYSFF NA TRBV20-1 many TRBJ2-1
TGTGCCAGCAGCCTCGGGGGGACTAGCACAGATACGCAGTATTTT CASSLGGTSTDTQYF TRBD2 TRBV11-1 NA TRBJ2-3
TGTGCCAGCAGCTTAATCCTCACCGGGGAGCTGTTTTTT CASSLILTGELFF NA TRBV7-3 NA TRBJ2-2
TGCGCCAGCAGTCCGGGACAGGGCATACCCGAGCAGTTCTTC CASSPGQGIPEQFF TRBD1 TRBV5-1 NA TRBJ2-1
TGTGCCAGCAGTTACCGGGACAGGCCCTACTTC CASSYRDRPYF TRBD1 TRBV6-5 NA TRBJ2-7
TGTGCCAGCAGTTCTCGGGTTAGCTCCTACGAGCAGTACTTC CASSSRVSSYEQYF NA TRBV6-5 NA TRBJ2-7
TGTGCCATCAGCTCGGGACTAGCCGAGCAGTACTTC CAISSGLAEQYF TRBD2 TRBV10-3 NA TRBJ2-7
TGTGCCATCCGGGGGGAGGCACCGCAAGAGACCCAGTACTTC CAIRGEAPQETQYF TRBD2 TRBV10-3 once TRBJ2-5
TGTGCCAGCAGCAACCTACCGGGACAGGGATCCGAGCAGTACTTC CASSNLPGQGSEQYF TRBD1 TRBV5-4 NA TRBJ2-7
TGTGCTTCTGAGGGCGGGGAGCTGTTTTTT CASEGGELFF NA TRBV2 NA TRBJ2-2
TGTGCCAGCAGAGCAGGCGGGGGATGGGAGCAGTACTTC CASRAGGGWEQYF TRBD2 TRBV27 once TRBJ2-7
TGCGCCAGCAGTCTCGAGACAGGGACTCAGCCCCAGCATTTT CASSLETGTQPQHF TRBD1 TRBV4-3 NA TRBJ1-5
TGCGCCAGCAGCTTGGGGTCTGGACTGGAGTTGGGTGAGCAGTTCTTC CASSLGSGLELGEQFF NA TRBV5-1 NA TRBJ2-1
TGCGCCAGCAGCGGCCCACTAGTAAGCACAGATACGCAGTATTTT CASSGPLVSTDTQYF NA TRBV5-1 NA TRBJ2-3
TGTGCCACCAGTGATCGGGGTTCCGAGCAGTACTTC CATSDRGSEQYF NA TRBV24-1 NA TRBJ2-7
TGTGCCACCAGCCAGGGGCATATGAACACTGAAGCTTTCTTT CATSQGHMNTEAFF NA TRBV24-1 NA TRBJ1-1
TGTGCCAGCAGTGAAGAAGGGGACTCCAGGGGGTCCTACGAGCAGTACTTC CASSEEGDSRGSYEQYF NA TRBV25-1 NA TRBJ2-7
TGTGCCAGTAGTATAGAGCCCGGGGAGCAGTACTTC CASSIEPGEQYF NA TRBV19 NA TRBJ2-7
TGTGCCAGCAGCGAATCCGGGTATGGCTACACCTTC CASSESGYGYTF NA TRBV12-3/TRBV12-4 NA TRBJ1-2
TGTGCCAGCAGCTTAGGCGGGAGCTTTCTCACAGATACGCAGTATTTT CASSLGGSFLTDTQYF TRBD2 TRBV11-1 few TRBJ2-3
TGTGCCAGCAGCCGAACCGGGACAGGGGATCACTACGAGCAGTACTTC CASSRTGTGDHYEQYF TRBD1 TRBV5-4 NA TRBJ2-7
TGTGCCAGCAGCCCCCGGTTAGGGGTTAACGAGCAGTACTTC CASSPRLGVNEQYF NA TRBV3-1/TRBV3-2 NA TRBJ2-7
TGTGCCAGCAGCCCCTTAGCGGGGGTAACCTACGAGCAGTACTTC CASSPLAGVTYEQYF TRBD2 TRBV7-2 NA TRBJ2-7
TGTGCCAGCTCACCACCCGACGGGAGTCGGTCCTACGAGCAGTACTTC CASSPPDGSRSYEQYF NA TRBV18 NA TRBJ2-7
TGTGCCAGCAGTGGATCGCGGTCAATGCTGACGGAGACCCAGTACTTC CASSGSRSMLTETQYF NA TRBV2 NA TRBJ2-5
TGTGCCAGCAGGTCCGGGACAGGGGGCCCGTCTGAAGCTTTCTTT CASRSGTGGPSEAFF TRBD1 TRBV28 NA TRBJ1-1
TGCAGCGTCAGACCGGGAGGCTATAATGAGCAGTTCTTC CSVRPGGYNEQFF TRBD2 TRBV29-1 NA TRBJ2-1
TGTGCCAGCAGCTCCCTTGGACAGGCTGGAATCCTCTATAGCAATCAGCCCCAGCATTTT CASSSLGQAGILYSNQPQHF TRBD1 TRBV7-7 once TRBJ1-5
TGTGCCTCCACCCGCTTCCCACAGGACATCTCCCACTATGGCTACACCTTC CASTRFPQDISHYGYTF NA TRBV30 NA TRBJ1-2
TGTGCCAGCAGTTCTACTAGCGCTCGTACAGATACGCAGTATTTT CASSSTSARTDTQYF TRBD2 TRBV6-5 NA TRBJ2-3
TGTGCCGCAGGCGGGTGGGGAGAGACCCAGTACTTC CAAGGWGETQYF NA TRBV19 NA TRBJ2-5
TGTGCCAGCACCACCAGCAGAGGGAACACAGATACGCAGTATTTT CASTTSRGNTDTQYF NA TRBV28 NA TRBJ2-3
TGTGCCAGCAGTGATAGGAGGACCCGTAGCAATCAGCCCCAGCATTTT CASSDRRTRSNQPQHF NA TRBV6-1 NA TRBJ1-5
TGTGCCACCAGTGACACCGACCCCGGGAGCGGGAGGGCCCGTGGGGCCAACGTCCTGACTTTC CATSDTDPGSGRARGANVLTF TRBD2 TRBV24-1 once TRBJ2-6
TGTGCCAGCCGACTGCAAGGGGCAGGGAATCAGCCCCAGCATTTT CASRLQGAGNQPQHF NA TRBV27 NA TRBJ1-5
TGCGCCAGCAGCCAAGATCATGGACAGCCGACCTCCTACGAGCAGTACTTC CASSQDHGQPTSYEQYF NA TRBV4-3 NA TRBJ2-7
TGTGCCAGTAGTATAGGTCCCCTCCGGACAGGGGGACATGGCTACACCTTC CASSIGPLRTGGHGYTF TRBD1 TRBV19 NA TRBJ1-2
TGTGCCAGCAGCTTGGCGGGAGCTGGAACCGGGGAGCTGTTTTTT CASSLAGAGTGELFF TRBD2 TRBV7-9 NA TRBJ2-2
TGTGCCAGCAGTTTGGCGGGTTTCTCCTACGAGCAGTACTTC CASSLAGFSYEQYF NA TRBV28 NA TRBJ2-7
TGTGCCACCAGTGATGGGCTTGGGAGGGTACAAACTTACACAGATACGCAGTATTTT CATSDGLGRVQTYTDTQYF TRBD2 TRBV24-1 NA TRBJ2-3
TGTGCCAGCTCACCGGGCACTGTTGAAGCTTTCTTT CASSPGTVEAFF NA TRBV18 NA TRBJ1-1
TGTGCCAGCAGCTTAGGTCCCGGACAGGACATGGGGGGCTACACCTTC CASSLGPGQDMGGYTF TRBD1 TRBV7-6 NA TRBJ1-2
TGTGCCAGCCGTTTTACAGGGACCTATGGCTACACCTTC CASRFTGTYGYTF NA TRBV28 NA TRBJ1-2
TGCGCCAGCAGCCCCTCCCGGTACCGAGGAGGAGTTGAAGCTTTCTTT CASSPSRYRGGVEAFF NA TRBV4-3 NA TRBJ1-1
TGCGCCAGCAGCTTGGGCAGGTCTTCCGGGACATATTCTTCACCCCTCCACTTT CASSLGRSSGTYSSPLHF NA TRBV5-1 NA TRBJ1-6